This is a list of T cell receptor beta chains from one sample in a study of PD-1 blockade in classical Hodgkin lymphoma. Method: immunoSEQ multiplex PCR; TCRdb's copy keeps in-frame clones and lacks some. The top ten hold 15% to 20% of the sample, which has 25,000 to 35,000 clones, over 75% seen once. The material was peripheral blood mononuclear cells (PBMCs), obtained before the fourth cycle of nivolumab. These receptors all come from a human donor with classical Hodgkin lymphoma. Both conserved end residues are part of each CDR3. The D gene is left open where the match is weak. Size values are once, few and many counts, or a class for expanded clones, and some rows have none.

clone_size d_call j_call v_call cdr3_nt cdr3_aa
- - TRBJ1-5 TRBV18 TGTGCCAGCTCACCACGCCCGGATAGCAATCAGCCCCAGCATTTT CASSPRPDSNQPQHF
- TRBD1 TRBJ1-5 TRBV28 TGTGCCAGCAGTTTACAGGGGGACAATCAGCCCCAGCATTTT CASSLQGDNQPQHF
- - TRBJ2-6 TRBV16 TGTGCCAGCAGCCAATCACGGAACTCTGGGGCCAACGTCCTGACTTTC CASSQSRNSGANVLTF
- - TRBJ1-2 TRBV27 TGTGCCAGCAGTCGTGACAGTAACTATGGCTACACCTTC CASSRDSNYGYTF
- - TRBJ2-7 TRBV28 TGTGCCAGCTCCGGGCCCTCCTACGAGCAGTACTTC CASSGPSYEQYF
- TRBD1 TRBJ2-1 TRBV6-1 TGTGCCAGCAGCACCGGGACAGCAGGCCTGAATGAGCAGTTCTTC CASSTGTAGLNEQFF
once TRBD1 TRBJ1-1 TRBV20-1 TGCAGTGCTCAGGGGGAAGCTGAAGCTTTCTTT CSAQGEAEAFF
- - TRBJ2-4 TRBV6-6 TGTGCCAGCAGTTACGTTGCTCCGAAAAACATTCAGTACTTC CASSYVAPKNIQYF
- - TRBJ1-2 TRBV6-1 TGTGCCAACCGGGACCCAGGATCCGGCTACACCTTC CANRDPGSGYTF
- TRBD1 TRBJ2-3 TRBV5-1 TGCGCCAGCAGCCAGGACAGGGGCACACGGGATACGCAGTATTTT CASSQDRGTRDTQYF
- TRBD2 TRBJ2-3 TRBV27 TGTGCCAGCACCCCCCTAGCGGGAGGGAGCACAGATACGCAGTATTTT CASTPLAGGSTDTQYF
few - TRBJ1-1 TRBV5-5 TGTGCCAGCAGTCTCGGAGGGCAGTATAGACAAGCTTTCTTT CASSLGGQYRQAFF
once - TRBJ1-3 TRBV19 TGTGCCAGTAGTACGAACTCTGGAAACACCATATATTTT CASSTNSGNTIYF
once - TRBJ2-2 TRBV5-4 TGTGCCAGCAGCTCGGGGACATTGAACACCGGGGAGCTGTTTTTT CASSSGTLNTGELFF
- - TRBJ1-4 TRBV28 TGTGCCAGCAGTCCATCCGGGCCGAGTGAAAAACTGTTTTTT CASSPSGPSEKLFF
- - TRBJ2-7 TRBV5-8 TGTGCCAGAAGATATGTCCGGAGCGAGCAGTACTTC CARRYVRSEQYF
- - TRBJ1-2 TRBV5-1 TGCGCCAGCAGCTTGGAGGACTATGGCTACACCTTC CASSLEDYGYTF
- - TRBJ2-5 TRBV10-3 TGTGCCATCAGCGAACCCCTGGAGACCCAGTACTTC CAISEPLETQYF
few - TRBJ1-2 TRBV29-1 TGCAGCGTTGCCGGCAGGGGACTGGGTGTCTACACCTTC CSVAGRGLGVYTF
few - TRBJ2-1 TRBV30 TGTGCCTGGAGTGTACTCGGATATACCGCCCCCAATGAGCAGTTCTTC CAWSVLGYTAPNEQFF
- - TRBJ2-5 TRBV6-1 TGTGCCAGCAGGCCTGGAGAGACCCAGTACTTC CASRPGETQYF
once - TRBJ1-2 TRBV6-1 TGTGCCAGCAGGGGGTCGGGTTATGGCTACACCTTC CASRGSGYGYTF
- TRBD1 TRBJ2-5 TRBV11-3 TGTGCCAGCAGCTTAGGACAGGGTGGGACCCAGTACTTC CASSLGQGGTQYF
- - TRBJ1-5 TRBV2 TGTGCCAGCGGACAGCCAAATCAGCCCCAGCGTTTT CASGQPNQPQRF
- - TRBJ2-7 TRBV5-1 TGCGCCAGCAGCTTGGAAATTGAGGGAGGAAGGCAGTACTTC CASSLEIEGGRQYF
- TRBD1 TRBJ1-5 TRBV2 TGTGCCAGCAGTGAAATAGGACAGGTCCTAAATCAGCCCCAGCATTTT CASSEIGQVLNQPQHF
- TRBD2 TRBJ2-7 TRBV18 TGTGCCAGCTCACAAGGGACTAGCGGGACCTACGAGCAGTACTTC CASSQGTSGTYEQYF
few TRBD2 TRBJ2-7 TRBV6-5 TGTGCCAGCAAACTAGCGGGGGGAGTTCGCGAGCAGTACTTC CASKLAGGVREQYF
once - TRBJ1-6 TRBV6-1 TGTGCCAGCAGTGAACCCCAGAGACTCTATAATTCACCCCTCCACTTT CASSEPQRLYNSPLHF
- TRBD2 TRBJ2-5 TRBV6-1 TGTGCCAGCAGTGAGGGACTAGCGGCCCAAGAGACCCAGTACTTC CASSEGLAAQETQYF
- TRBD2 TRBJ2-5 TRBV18 TGTGCCAGCTCCCCAACACGGCTAGCGGAAGGAGAGACCCAGTACTTC CASSPTRLAEGETQYF
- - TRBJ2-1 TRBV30 TGTGCCTGGAGTGTAGGGGTGGGGAATGAGCAGTTCTTC CAWSVGVGNEQFF
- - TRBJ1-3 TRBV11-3 TGTGCCAGCAGCCGAGGGGCAGATCCTGGAAACACCATATATTTT CASSRGADPGNTIYF
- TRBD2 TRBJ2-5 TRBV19 TGTGCCAGTAGTATTGGCGGGACTAGCGGGCAAGAGACCCAGTACTTC CASSIGGTSGQETQYF
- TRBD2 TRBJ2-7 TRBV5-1 TGCGCCAGCAGGGAGGGACTAGCGGCTTCCTACGAGCAGTACTTC CASREGLAASYEQYF
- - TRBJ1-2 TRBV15 TGTGCCACCAGCGCCCGTACAGGGTCTGGCTACACCTTC CATSARTGSGYTF
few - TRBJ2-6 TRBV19 TGTGCCAGTAGTATAGAGGGACATAGCTCTGGGGCCAACGTCCTGACTTTC CASSIEGHSSGANVLTF
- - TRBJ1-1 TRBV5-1 TGCGCCAGCAGCTTGGGGTCCACTGAAGCTTTCTTT CASSLGSTEAFF
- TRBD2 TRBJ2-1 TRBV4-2 TGTGCCAGCAGCCAAGATTCGCGCGGGAGGGCTGACAATGAGCAGTTCTTC CASSQDSRGRADNEQFF
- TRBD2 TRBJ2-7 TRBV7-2 TGTGCCAGCAGCTTAGCCGGGAGGGTCCACGAGCAGTACTTC CASSLAGRVHEQYF
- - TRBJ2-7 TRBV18 TGTGCCAGCTCTCGAATACAGGAGGCTAGCTCCTACGAGCAGTACTTC CASSRIQEASSYEQYF
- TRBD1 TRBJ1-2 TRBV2 TGTGCCAGCACTGGACAGGGGGGCTATGGCTACACCTTC CASTGQGGYGYTF
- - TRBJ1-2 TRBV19 TGTGCCAGTAGAACATCCGGCAGTTTCTATGGCTACACCTTC CASRTSGSFYGYTF
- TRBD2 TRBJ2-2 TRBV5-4 TGTGCCAGCAGCCTGAGACTAGCGGGAGATATCGGGGAGCTGTTTTTT CASSLRLAGDIGELFF